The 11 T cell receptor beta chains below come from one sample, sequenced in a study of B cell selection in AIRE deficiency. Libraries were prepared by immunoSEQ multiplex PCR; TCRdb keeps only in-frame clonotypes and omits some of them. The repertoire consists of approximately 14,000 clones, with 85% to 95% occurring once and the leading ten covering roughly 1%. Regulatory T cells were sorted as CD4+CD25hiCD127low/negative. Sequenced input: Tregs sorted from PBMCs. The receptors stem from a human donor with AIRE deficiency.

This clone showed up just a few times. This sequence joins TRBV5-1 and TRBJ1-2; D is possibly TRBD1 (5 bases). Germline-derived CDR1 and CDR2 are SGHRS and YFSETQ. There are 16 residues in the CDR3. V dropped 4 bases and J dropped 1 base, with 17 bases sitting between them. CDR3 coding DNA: TGCGCCAGCAGCCCCCAACCCAGGGAATTTAACTATGGCTACACCTTC. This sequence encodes CASSPQPREFNYGYTF.

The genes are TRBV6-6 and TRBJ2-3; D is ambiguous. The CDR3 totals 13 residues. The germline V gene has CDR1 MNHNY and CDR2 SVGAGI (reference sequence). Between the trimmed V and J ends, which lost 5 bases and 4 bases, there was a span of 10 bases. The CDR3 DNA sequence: TGTGCCAGCAGTGCGCATTGGGCAGATACGCAGTATTTT. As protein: CASSAHWADTQYF.

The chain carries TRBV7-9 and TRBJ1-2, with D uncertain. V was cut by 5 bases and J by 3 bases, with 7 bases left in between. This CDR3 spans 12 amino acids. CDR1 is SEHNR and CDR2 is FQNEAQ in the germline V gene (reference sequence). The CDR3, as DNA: TGTGCCAGCAGCGATACATACTATGGCTACACCTTC. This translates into CASSDTYYGYTF.

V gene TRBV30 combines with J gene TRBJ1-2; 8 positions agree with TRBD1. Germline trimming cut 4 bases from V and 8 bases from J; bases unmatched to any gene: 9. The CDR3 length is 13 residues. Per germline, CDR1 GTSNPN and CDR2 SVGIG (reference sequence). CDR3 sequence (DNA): TGTGCCTGGAACCCGACAGGGGCCTGGGGCTACACCTTC. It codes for CAWNPTGAWGYTF.

CDR3 amino acids: CASSLLGRGQETQYF. The CDR3 DNA sequence: TGTGCCAGCAGTTTATTGGGTCGTGGGCAAGAGACCCAGTACTTC. The chain combines TRBV27 with TRBJ2-5, with D unclear. The V end lost 1 base, the J end lost 2 bases, and 11 bases lay between the germline ends. Per the germline V gene, CDR1 is MNHEY and CDR2 is SMNVEV (reference sequence). The CDR3 is 15 amino acids.

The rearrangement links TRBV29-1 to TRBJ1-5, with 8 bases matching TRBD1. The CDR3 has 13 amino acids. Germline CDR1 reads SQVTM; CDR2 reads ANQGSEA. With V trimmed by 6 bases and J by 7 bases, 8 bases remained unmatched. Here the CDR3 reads CSVAGQGRQPQHF. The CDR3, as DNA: TGCAGCGTGGCCGGACAGGGAAGACAGCCCCAGCATTTT.

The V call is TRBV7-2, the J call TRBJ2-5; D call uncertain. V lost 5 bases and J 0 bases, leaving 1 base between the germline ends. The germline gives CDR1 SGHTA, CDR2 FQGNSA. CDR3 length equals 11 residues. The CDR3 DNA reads TGTGCCAGCAGCAACCAAGAGACCCAGTACTTC. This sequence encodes CASSNQETQYF.

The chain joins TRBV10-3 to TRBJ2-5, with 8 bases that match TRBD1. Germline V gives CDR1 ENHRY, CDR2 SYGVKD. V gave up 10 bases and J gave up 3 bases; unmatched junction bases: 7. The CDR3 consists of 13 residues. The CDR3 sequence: CATGTGQEETQYF. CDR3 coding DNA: TGTGCCACCGGGACAGGCCAAGAAGAGACCCAGTACTTC.

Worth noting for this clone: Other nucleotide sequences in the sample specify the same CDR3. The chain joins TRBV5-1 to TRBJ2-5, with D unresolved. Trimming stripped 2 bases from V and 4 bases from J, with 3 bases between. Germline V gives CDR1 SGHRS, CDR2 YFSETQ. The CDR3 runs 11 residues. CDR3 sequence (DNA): TGCGCCAGCAGCTTTGCAGAGACCCAGTACTTC. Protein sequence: CASSFAETQYF.

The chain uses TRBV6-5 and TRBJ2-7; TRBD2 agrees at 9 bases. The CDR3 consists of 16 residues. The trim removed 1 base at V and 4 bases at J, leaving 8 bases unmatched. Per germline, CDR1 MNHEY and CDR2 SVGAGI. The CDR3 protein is CASSYWPGTSPYEQYF. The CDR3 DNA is TGTGCCAGCAGTTACTGGCCCGGGACTAGCCCGTACGAGCAGTACTTC.

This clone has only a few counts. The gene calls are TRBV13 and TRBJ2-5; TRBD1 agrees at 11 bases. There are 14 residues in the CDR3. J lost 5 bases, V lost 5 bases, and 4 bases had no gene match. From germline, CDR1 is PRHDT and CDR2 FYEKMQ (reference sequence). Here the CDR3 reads CASSRDRGYETQYF. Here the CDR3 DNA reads TGTGCCAGCAGCCGGGACAGGGGGTATGAGACCCAGTACTTC.